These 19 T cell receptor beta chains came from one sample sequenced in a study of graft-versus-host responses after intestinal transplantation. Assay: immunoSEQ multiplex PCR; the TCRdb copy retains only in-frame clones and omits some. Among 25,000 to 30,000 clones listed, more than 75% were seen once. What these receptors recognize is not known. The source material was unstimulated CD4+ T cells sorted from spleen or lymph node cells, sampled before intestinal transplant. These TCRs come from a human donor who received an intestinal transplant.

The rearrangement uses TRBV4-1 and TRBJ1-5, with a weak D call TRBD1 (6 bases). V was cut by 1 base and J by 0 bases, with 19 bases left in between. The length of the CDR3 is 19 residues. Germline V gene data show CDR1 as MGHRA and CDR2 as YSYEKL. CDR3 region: CASSQVGITGRISNQPQHF. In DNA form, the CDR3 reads TGCGCCAGCAGCCAAGTAGGGATAACAGGGAGGATTAGCAATCAGCCCCAGCATTTT.

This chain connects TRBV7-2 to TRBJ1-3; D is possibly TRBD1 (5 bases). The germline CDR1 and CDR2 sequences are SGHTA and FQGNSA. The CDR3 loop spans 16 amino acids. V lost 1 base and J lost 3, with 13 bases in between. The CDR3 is CASSLEVVGLGNTIYF. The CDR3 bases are TGTGCCAGCAGCTTAGAGGTGGTGGGACTTGGAAACACCATATATTTT.

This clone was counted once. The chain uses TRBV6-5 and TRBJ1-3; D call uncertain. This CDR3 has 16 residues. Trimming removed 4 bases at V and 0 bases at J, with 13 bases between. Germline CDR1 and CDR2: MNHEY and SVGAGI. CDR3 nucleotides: TGTGCCAGCAGTTCATCAGGAGGGCTCTCTGGAAACACCATATATTTT. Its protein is CASSSSGGLSGNTIYF.

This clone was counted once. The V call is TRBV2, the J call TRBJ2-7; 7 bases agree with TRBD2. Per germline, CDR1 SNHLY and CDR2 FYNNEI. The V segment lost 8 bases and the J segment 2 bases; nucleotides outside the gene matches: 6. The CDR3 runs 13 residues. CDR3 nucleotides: TGTGCCAGCGAGTCTAGCGGAACCTACGAGCAGTACTTC. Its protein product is CASESSGTYEQYF.

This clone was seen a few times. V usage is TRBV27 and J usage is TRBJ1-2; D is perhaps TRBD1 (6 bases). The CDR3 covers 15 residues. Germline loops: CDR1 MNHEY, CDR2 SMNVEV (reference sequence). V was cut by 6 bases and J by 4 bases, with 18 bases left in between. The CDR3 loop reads CASSRRGGGGYGYTF. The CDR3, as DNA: TGTGCCAGCAGCCGCCGGGGAGGAGGGGGCTATGGCTACACCTTC.

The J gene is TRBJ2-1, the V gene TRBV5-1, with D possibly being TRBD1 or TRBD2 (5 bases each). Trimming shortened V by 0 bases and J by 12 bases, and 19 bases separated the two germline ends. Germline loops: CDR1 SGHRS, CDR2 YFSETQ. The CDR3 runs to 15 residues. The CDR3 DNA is TGCGCCAGCAGCTTGGATGGGACGGCGGGCGCAGGGCAGTTCTTC. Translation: CASSLDGTAGAGQFF.

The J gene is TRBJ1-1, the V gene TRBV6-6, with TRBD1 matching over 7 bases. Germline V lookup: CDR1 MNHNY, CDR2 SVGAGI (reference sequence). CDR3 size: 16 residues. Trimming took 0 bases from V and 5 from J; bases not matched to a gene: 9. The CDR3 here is CASSYSGTTGRTEAFF. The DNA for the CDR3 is TGTGCCAGCAGTTACTCCGGGACGACAGGGAGAACTGAAGCTTTCTTT.

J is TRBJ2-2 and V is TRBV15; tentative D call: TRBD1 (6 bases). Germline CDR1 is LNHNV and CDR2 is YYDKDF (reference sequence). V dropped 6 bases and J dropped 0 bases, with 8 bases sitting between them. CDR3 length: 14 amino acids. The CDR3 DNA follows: TGTGCCACCAGGAGGGACACGAACACCGGGGAGCTGTTTTTT. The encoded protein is CATRRDTNTGELFF.

In DNA form, the CDR3 reads TGCGCCAGCAGCCGCGGACAGGGTGGTGAAGCTTTCTTT. Translated: CASSRGQGGEAFF. The chain carries TRBV5-1 and TRBJ1-1, with 8 nucleotides matching TRBD1. The CDR3 consists of 13 residues. With V trimmed by 4 bases and J by 7 bases, 6 bases remained unmatched. The germline V gene encodes CDR1 SGHRS and CDR2 YFSETQ.

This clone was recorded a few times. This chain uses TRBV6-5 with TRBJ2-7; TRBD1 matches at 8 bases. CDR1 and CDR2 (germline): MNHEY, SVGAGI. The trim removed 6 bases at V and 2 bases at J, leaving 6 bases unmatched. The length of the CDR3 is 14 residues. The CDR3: CASSPWTGTYEQYF. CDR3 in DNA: TGTGCCAGCAGCCCCTGGACAGGGACCTACGAGCAGTACTTC.

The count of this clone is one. This CDR3 is CASQTGVYEQYF. CDR3 bases: TGTGCCAGCCAGACAGGGGTCTACGAGCAGTACTTC. The J gene is TRBJ2-7, the V gene TRBV28; 8 bases are shared with TRBD1. Trimming at V came to 8 bases and at J to 3 bases, leaving 3 bases not matched to a gene. This CDR3 is 12 amino acids long. Germline-derived CDR1 and CDR2 are MDHEN and SYDVKM.

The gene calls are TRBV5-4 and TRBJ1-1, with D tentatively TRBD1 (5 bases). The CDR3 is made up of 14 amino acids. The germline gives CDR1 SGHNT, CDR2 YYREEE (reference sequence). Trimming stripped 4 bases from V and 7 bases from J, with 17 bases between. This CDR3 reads CASSPTYQGYEAFF. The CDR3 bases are TGTGCCAGCAGCCCAACTTACCAGGGATATGAAGCTTTCTTT.

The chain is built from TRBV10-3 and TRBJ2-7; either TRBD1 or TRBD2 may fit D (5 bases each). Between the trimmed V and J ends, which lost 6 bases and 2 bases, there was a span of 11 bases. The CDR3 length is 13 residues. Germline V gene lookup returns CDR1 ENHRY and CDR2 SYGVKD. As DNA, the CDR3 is TGTGCCATCAGCCGGGACGGAGCCTACGAGCAGTACTTC. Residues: CAISRDGAYEQYF.

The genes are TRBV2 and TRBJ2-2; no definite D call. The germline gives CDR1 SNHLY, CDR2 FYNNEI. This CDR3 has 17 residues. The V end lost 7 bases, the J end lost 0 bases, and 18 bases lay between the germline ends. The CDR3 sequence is CASISERLKTNTGELFF. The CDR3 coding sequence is TGTGCCAGCATCTCCGAAAGACTGAAAACGAACACCGGGGAGCTGTTTTTT.

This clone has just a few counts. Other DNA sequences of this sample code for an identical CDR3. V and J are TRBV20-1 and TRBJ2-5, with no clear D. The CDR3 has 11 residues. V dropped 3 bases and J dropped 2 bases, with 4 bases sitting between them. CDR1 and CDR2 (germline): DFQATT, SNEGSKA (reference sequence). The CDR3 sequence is CSARGQETQYF. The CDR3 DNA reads TGCAGTGCTAGGGGACAAGAGACCCAGTACTTC.

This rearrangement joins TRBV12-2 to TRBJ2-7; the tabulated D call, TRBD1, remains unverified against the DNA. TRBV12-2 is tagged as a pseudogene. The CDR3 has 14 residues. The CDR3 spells CARRLGHRAYEQYF. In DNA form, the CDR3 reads TGTGCAAGGCGCTTAGGACACCGCGCCTACGAGCAGTACTTC.

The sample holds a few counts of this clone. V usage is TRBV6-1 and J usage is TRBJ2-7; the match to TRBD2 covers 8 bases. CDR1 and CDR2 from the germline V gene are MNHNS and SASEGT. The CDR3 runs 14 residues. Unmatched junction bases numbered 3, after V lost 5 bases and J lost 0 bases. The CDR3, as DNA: TGTGCCAGCAGTTATAGCGGGGCCTCCTACGAGCAGTACTTC. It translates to CASSYSGASYEQYF.

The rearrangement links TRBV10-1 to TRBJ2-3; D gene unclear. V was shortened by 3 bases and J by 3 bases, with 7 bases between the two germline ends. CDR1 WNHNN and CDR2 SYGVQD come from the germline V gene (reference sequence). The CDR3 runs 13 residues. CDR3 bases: TGCGCCAGCAGTGACAGAATAACAGATACGCAGTATTTT. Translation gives CASSDRITDTQYF.

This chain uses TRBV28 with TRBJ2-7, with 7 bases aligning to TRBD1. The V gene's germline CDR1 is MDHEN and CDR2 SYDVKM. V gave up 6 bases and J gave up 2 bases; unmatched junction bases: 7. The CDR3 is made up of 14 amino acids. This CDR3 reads CASSPGQVPYEQYF. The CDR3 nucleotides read TGTGCCAGCAGCCCCGGACAGGTTCCCTACGAGCAGTACTTC.